The 9 T cell receptor beta chains below come from one sample, sequenced in a study of blood T cells in healthy people across ages. The use of a sample-barcoded 5' primer and a J-beta primer mix characterized a second PCR of about 7 to 12 cycles. Each CDR3 protein is one row after TCRdb ran MiXCR on the 5' RACE reads. This table holds 1.5 million or so distinct CDR3 sequences, about 42% found once. Specimen: blood. The receptors stem from a woman between 18 and 29 years old in good health.

In this sample, this clonotype turned up a few times. This rearrangement joins TRBV28 to TRBJ2-1; 8 nucleotides line up with TRBD2. This CDR3 is 15 amino acids long. Germline assignment: CDR1 MDHEN and CDR2 SYDVKM. J was trimmed by 3 bases and V by 2 bases; bases with no gene match: 3. CDR3 coding DNA: TGTGCCAGCAGTTTACGGGAGGGCCTCTACAATGAGCAGTTCTTC. Its translation: CASSLREGLYNEQFF.

This clonotype was seen more than once but under ten times. The chain is built from TRBV29-1 and TRBJ2-7; D is undetermined. V lost 5 bases and J lost 2, with 7 bases in between. The CDR3 is made up of 11 amino acids. Germline V lookup: CDR1 SQVTM, CDR2 ANQGSEA. The DNA for the CDR3 is TGCAGCGTTATAGAGGCCTACGAGCAGTACTTC. Translated: CSVIEAYEQYF.

This chain connects TRBV29-1 to TRBJ2-7, with D possibly being TRBD1 (6 bases). This CDR3 is 16 amino acids long. From germline, CDR1 is SQVTM and CDR2 ANQGSEA. Trimming removed 8 bases at V and 2 bases at J, with 25 bases between. The CDR3 DNA sequence: TGCAGCCAGGACAGCCACCCCCCTATTTCCCCCTACGAGCAGTACTTC. This gives the protein CSQDSHPPISPYEQYF.

This clonotype was counted between two and nine times. J is TRBJ1-1 and V is TRBV6-5, with TRBD1 as a possible D gene (6 bases). The V gene's germline CDR1 is MNHEY and CDR2 SVGAGI. Trimming stripped 2 bases from V and 3 bases from J, with 16 bases between. The CDR3 loop spans 16 amino acids. CDR3 nucleotide sequence: TGTGCCAGCAGTTACGCTATCTACAGGGAGCACACTGAAGCTTTCTTT. This encodes CASSYAIYREHTEAFF.

This clonotype was counted a few times. The chain links TRBV6-6 to TRBJ1-5, with D possibly matching TRBD1 (5 bases). Germline CDR1 MNHNY, CDR2 SVGAGI (reference sequence). Trimming took off 6 bases at V and 0 bases at J, with 18 bases between the two ends. The CDR3 spans 17 residues. The CDR3 DNA reads TGTGCCAGCAGGCCCCTAGGGGACGAAAATAGCAATCAGCCCCAGCATTTT. Residues: CASRPLGDENSNQPQHF.

The J gene is TRBJ1-2, the V gene TRBV21-1. TRBV21-1 is assigned pseudogene status. The CDR3 covers 13 residues. CDR3 DNA: TGTGCCAGCAACACAAGGACGGACTATGGCTACACCTTC. It translates to CASNTRTDYGYTF.

The chain is built from TRBV5-5 and TRBJ2-6; unclear D gene. The CDR3 spans 15 residues. Germline V gene data show CDR1 as SGHKS and CDR2 as YYEKEE (reference sequence). V shed 3 bases and J shed 0 bases, with 7 bases lying between them. The CDR3 sequence: CASSSTPSGANVLTF. CDR3 DNA: TGTGCCAGCAGCTCTACCCCCTCTGGGGCCAACGTCCTGACTTTC.

The rearrangement links TRBV6-5 to TRBJ1-1, with D possibly being TRBD1 (6 bases). This CDR3 region has 15 residues. The ends were cut back, 6 bases at V and 5 bases at J, with 19 bases in the middle. Germline V gene lookup returns CDR1 MNHEY and CDR2 SVGAGI. CDR3 loop: CASSLRPAGETEAFF. The CDR3 bases are TGTGCCAGCAGCCTTAGGCCCGCAGGGGAGACTGAAGCTTTCTTT.

The genes are TRBV27 and TRBJ2-7; the D call may be TRBD1 or TRBD2 (7 bases each). Germline V gives CDR1 MNHEY, CDR2 SMNVEV (reference sequence). The V gene lost 5 bases and the J gene lost 3 bases, with 14 bases spanning the gap. The length of the CDR3 is 14 residues. The CDR3 DNA is TGTGCCAGCAGTCCGACAGGGACTAACTACGAGCAGTACTTC. This translates into CASSPTGTNYEQYF.